This T cell receptor (beta chain) was captured by sequencing in a study of blood T cell repertoires in COVID-19. Study-level background: Some COVID-19 samples were acute and others convalescent; all came from the United States, Italy and Spain. T cells, B-cell-depleted T cells, or PBMCs provided the cDNA or gDNA that served as material.

The CDR3 is 17 residues long. Germline-derived CDR1 and CDR2 are SNHLY and FYNNEI. V lost 7 bases, J lost 4 bases, and 16 bases stayed unmatched. Authors' analysis steps: Estimates of nucleated cell counts were drawn from the amplification of reference gene primers. Measured with immunoSEQ multiplex PCR; TCRdb has only the in-frame clones, and not every one. The V and J calls and clone size come from that table; D and trimming were worked out from the DNA. This table holds roughly 390,000 clones, around 84% found once. This TCR derives from a woman under 30 with acute or convalescent COVID-19. The chain is built from TRBV2 and TRBJ1-2; 9 nucleotides align to TRBD1. Sequencing input: peripheral blood. The CDR3 spells CASTRIGGPGQGYGYTF. The CDR3 nucleotides are TGTGCCAGCACCCGAATTGGGGGGCCGGGACAGGGCTATGGCTACACCTTC.